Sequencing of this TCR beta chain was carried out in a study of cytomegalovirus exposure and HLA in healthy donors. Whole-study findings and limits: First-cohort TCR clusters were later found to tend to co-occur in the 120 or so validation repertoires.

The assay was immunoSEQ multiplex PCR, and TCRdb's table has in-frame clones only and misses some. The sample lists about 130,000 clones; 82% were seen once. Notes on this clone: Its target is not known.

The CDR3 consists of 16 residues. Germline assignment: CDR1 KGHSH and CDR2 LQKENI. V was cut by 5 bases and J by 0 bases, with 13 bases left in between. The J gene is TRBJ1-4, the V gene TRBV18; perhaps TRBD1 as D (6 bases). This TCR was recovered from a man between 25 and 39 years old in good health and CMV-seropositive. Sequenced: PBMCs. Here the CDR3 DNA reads TGTGCCAGCTCAGAGCAGGGGCTCTCAACTAATGAAAAACTGTTTTTT. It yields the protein CASSEQGLSTNEKLFF. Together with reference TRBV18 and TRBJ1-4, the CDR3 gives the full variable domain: NAGVMQNPRHLVRRRGQEARLRCSPMKGHSHVYWYRQLPEEGLKFMVYLQKENIIDESGMPKERFSAEFPKEGPSILRIQQVVRGDSAAYFCASSEQGLSTNEKLFFGSGTQLSVL.